These 10 T cell receptor beta chains originate from one sample sequenced in a study of relationships among human T cell subsets. The T cell receptor alpha and beta CDR3 regions were amplified from mRNA by semiquantitative ARM-PCR. In ARM-PCR, communal superprimers followed tagged nested gene-specific primers for exponential amplification. A single record per CDR3 protein comes from TCRdb applying MiXCR to the multiplex PCR reads. In the table there are over 13,000 distinct CDR3 sequences, approximately 56% of which are singletons. Sample: total T cells sorted from blood. Every receptor here comes from a man in his forties in good health.

V gene TRBV27 combines with J gene TRBJ2-1; TRBD2 is a possible D gene (6 bases). Germline loops: CDR1 MNHEY, CDR2 SMNVEV (reference sequence). V gave up 4 bases and J gave up 6 bases, with 7 bases separating them. This CDR3 comprises 12 residues. CDR3 in DNA: TGTGCCAGCAGTTCGCGGGGCAATGAGCAGTTCTTC. It encodes CASSSRGNEQFF.

A note on this clonotype: One junction end disagrees with the germline gene, perhaps due to a read error. The chain links TRBV5-4 to TRBJ2-2; D may be TRBD2 (6 bases). CDR3 length: 15 residues. The germline V gene encodes CDR1 SGHNT and CDR2 YYREEE (reference sequence). The CDR3 bases are TGCGCCAGCAGCTTGGGTAGCGGAAACACCGGGGAGCTGTTTTTT. Translated, it gives CASSLGSGNTGELFF.

This clonotype showed up just a few times. The chain uses TRBV19 and TRBJ1-1; a possible D gene is TRBD1 (5 bases). The CDR3 is 15 amino acids. CDR1 is LNHDA and CDR2 is SQIVND in the germline V gene (reference sequence). V was cut by 3 bases and J by 0 bases, with 11 bases left in between. The CDR3 DNA is TGTGCCAGTAGTATTCAAGGGGTGGTGAACACTGAAGCTTTCTTT. Protein sequence: CASSIQGVVNTEAFF.

This clonotype has just a few counts. The chain uses TRBV29-1 and TRBJ2-5, with D perhaps matching TRBD2 (6 bases). This CDR3 spans 12 amino acids. The ends were cut back, 3 bases at V and 5 bases at J, with 10 bases in the middle. CDR1 SQVTM and CDR2 ANQGSEA come from the germline V gene. As DNA, the CDR3 is TGCAGCGTTGAGATTCGGGGGGAGACCCAGTACTTC. Translating it yields CSVEIRGETQYF. The whole variable domain, remainder taken from reference TRBV29-1 and TRBJ2-5, is SAVISQKPSRDICQRGTSLTIQCQVDSQVTMMFWYRQQPGQSLTLIATANQGSEATYESGFVIDKFPISRPNLTFSTLTVSNMSPEDSSIYLCSVEIRGETQYFGPGTRLLVL.

The V gene is TRBV6-5, the J gene TRBJ2-3; TRBD2 aligns across 11 bases. Germline CDR1 is MNHEY and CDR2 is SVGAGI. The CDR3 sequence is 16 residues long. Unmatched junction bases numbered 1, after V lost 1 base and J lost 1 base. DNA for the CDR3: TGTGCCAGCAGTTACTTAGCGGGAGGGGGCACAGATACGCAGTATTTT. This sequence encodes CASSYLAGGGTDTQYF.

This clonotype was seen more than once but under ten times. The chain joins TRBV10-3 to TRBJ1-3; the D is unclear. V was trimmed by 0 bases and J by 3 bases, leaving 3 bases between them. This CDR3 is built from 13 residues. CDR1 is ENHRY, CDR2 SYGVKD, per germline. The DNA of the CDR3 is TGTGCCATCAGTGAGTCGATTGGAAACACCATATATTTT. As protein: CAISESIGNTIYF.

This chain connects TRBV11-2 to TRBJ2-1, with D tentatively TRBD1 or TRBD2 (5 bases each). The CDR3 runs to 15 residues. Germline-derived CDR1 and CDR2 are SGHAT and FQNNGV. V was pared by 5 bases and J by 8 bases, with 19 bases between. CDR3 sequence reads: CASSLGDLRRYEQFF. As DNA, the CDR3 is TGTGCCAGCAGCCTAGGGGACCTACGGAGATATGAGCAGTTCTTC.

This chain links TRBV28 with TRBJ2-3; no clear D. This CDR3 is 16 amino acids long. V dropped 6 bases and J dropped 4 bases, with 20 bases sitting between them. Germline V gene data show CDR1 as MDHEN and CDR2 as SYDVKM. This chain's CDR3 is CASRPLDPPGPDTQYF. Written as DNA, the CDR3 is TGTGCCAGCAGGCCCCTTGACCCTCCCGGGCCAGATACGCAGTATTTT.

The chain uses TRBV7-9 and TRBJ2-3; the D is unclear. The germline V gene has CDR1 SEHNR and CDR2 FQNEAQ (reference sequence). CDR3 length equals 14 residues. The V end lost 1 base, the J end lost 2 bases, and 7 bases lay between the germline ends. This chain's CDR3 is CASSLEGYTDTQYF. CDR3 in DNA: TGTGCCAGCAGCTTAGAAGGCTACACAGATACGCAGTATTTT.

The chain links TRBV29-1 to TRBJ2-7; no firm D call. Germline assignment: CDR1 SQVTM and CDR2 ANQGSEA. The CDR3 loop spans 12 amino acids. V lost 1 base to trimming and J lost 6 bases, with 10 bases between them. The DNA of the CDR3 is TGCAGCGTTGAAGTACGCCTGGGCGAGCAGTACTTC. Its translation is CSVEVRLGEQYF.